The 2 T cell receptor beta chains presented below share a single source sample, sequenced in a study of cytotoxic CD8 clonotypes in ibrutinib-treated CLL listed by TCRdb under 2021. Read against the paper, the sample's time point label means: 12 to 13 months on ibrutinib. Libraries were constructed by the immunoSEQ multiplex PCR assay. TCRdb obtained this table from immuneACCESS and retained in-frame rearrangements with V and J assigned. These tables miss some clones; where compared with another copy, unresolved V genes account for less than half of the shortfall, and the remainder is unexplained. Counted in this sample were about 140,000 clones; approximately 90% of them appeared once. The ten largest clones take up 11% of the sample. The source material was PBMCs, sampled after 12 months of ibrutinib treatment. These receptors came from a human donor with chronic lymphocytic leukemia.

This sequence joins TRBV6-4 and TRBJ1-2; D perhaps matches TRBD1 (6 bases). This CDR3 spans 14 amino acids. Germline values: CDR1 MRHNA, CDR2 SNTAGT. V was clipped by 3 bases and J by 6 bases, with 14 bases between them. CDR3 in amino acids: CASSDTGGADGYTF. The CDR3 coding sequence is TGTGCCAGCAGTGATACGGGGGGCGCGGATGGCTACACCTTC.

This chain connects TRBV28 to TRBJ2-4; 7 bases align to TRBD2. J gave up 6 bases and V 3 bases, and 5 bases lay outside the gene matches. Germline V gene lookup returns CDR1 MDHEN and CDR2 SYDVKM. This CDR3 has 14 residues. The CDR3 sequence is CASSFSGRGNIQYF. CDR3 nucleotide sequence: TGTGCCAGCAGTTTTTCAGGGAGGGGAAACATTCAGTACTTC.